This T cell receptor beta chain comes out of a study of OX40 agonist ivuxolimab in advanced cancers. Study-level background: Previous treatment with anti-PD-1, anti-PD-L1 or anti-CTLA-4 therapy was allowed; 40% had received some.

Exclusion of a patient followed from autoimmune disease history or systemic immunosuppression. Sequencing was performed with immunoSEQ multiplex PCR; in TCRdb, only in-frame clones are kept and a portion is missing. The sample consists of 30,000 to 40,000 clones, roughly 87% of them appearing once. Trimming stripped 0 bases from V and 4 bases from J, with 7 bases between. The germline V gene encodes CDR1 SGDLS and CDR2 YYNGEE. This CDR3 comprises 14 residues. Study findings and constraints: On average, a greater number of expanded clones characterised CD8+ T cells relative to CD4+. Clonal expansion was among the lowest in partial responders at 0.1-3.0 mg/kg, especially CD8+.

Concerning this clone itself: The antigen remains unidentified.

The chain couples TRBV9 to TRBJ2-2; D is unclear. The sample consisted of CD4+ or CD8+ T cells sorted from blood, taken in a trial of the OX40 agonist ivuxolimab. The TCR was taken from an adult with an advanced solid tumor such as melanoma, head and neck, liver or kidney cancer. CDR3 amino acids: CASSVALATGELFF. The CDR3, as DNA: TGTGCCAGCAGCGTAGCTTTAGCCACCGGGGAGCTGTTTTTT.